Listed below are T cell receptor beta chains from one sample, sequenced in a study of T-cell memory formation after mild COVID-19. Each CDR3 protein gets one entry after TCRdb re-called the 5' RACE reads with MiXCR. The table records 500,000 to 550,000 distinct CDR3 sequences, roughly 21% of them present only once. The source material was PBMCs or a T cell subset sorted from them (not recorded which). The receptors originated from an adult woman who had mild COVID-19 (a few samples of this study predate the infection). Cell type and time point are not known. Each CDR3 is given with its conserved first and last residue. Each record gives: J gene, clone size, V gene, D gene, CDR3 protein, CDR3 DNA. The D gene is left open where the match is weak. The listing skips clone size in some rows; elsewhere it reads once, few, many or a size class.

j_gene: TRBJ2-7; abundance: .; v_gene: TRBV20-1; d_gene: .; CDR3aa: CSAREDREEQYF; CDR3nt: TGCAGTGCTAGAGAGGACAGAGAAGAGCAGTACTTC
j_gene: TRBJ1-1; abundance: .; v_gene: TRBV3-1; d_gene: .; CDR3aa: CASSQYTANTEAFF; CDR3nt: TGTGCCAGCAGCCAATATACAGCGAACACTGAAGCTTTCTTT
j_gene: TRBJ2-1; abundance: few; v_gene: TRBV25-1; d_gene: TRBD1; CDR3aa: CASSEGQTGREQFF; CDR3nt: TGTGCCAGCAGTGAGGGACAGACAGGGCGTGAGCAGTTCTTC
j_gene: TRBJ1-5; abundance: many; v_gene: TRBV20-1; d_gene: .; CDR3aa: CSARVQGLNNQPQHF; CDR3nt: TGCAGTGCTAGAGTCCAGGGGCTAAACAATCAGCCCCAGCATTTT
j_gene: TRBJ1-5; abundance: .; v_gene: TRBV7-2; d_gene: .; CDR3aa: CASAPQGTHQPQHF; CDR3nt: TGTGCCAGCGCCCCCCAGGGAACCCATCAGCCCCAGCATTTT
j_gene: TRBJ2-3; abundance: .; v_gene: TRBV5-4; d_gene: TRBD2; CDR3aa: CASSLYSGGSTDTQYF; CDR3nt: TGTGCCAGCAGCTTGTACTCGGGGGGAAGCACAGATACGCAGTATTTT
j_gene: TRBJ2-7; abundance: few; v_gene: TRBV4-2; d_gene: .; CDR3aa: CASSQEGAVRSYEQYF; CDR3nt: TGTGCCAGCAGCCAAGAAGGGGCCGTCCGCTCCTACGAGCAGTACTTC
j_gene: TRBJ1-1; abundance: many; v_gene: TRBV3-1; d_gene: .; CDR3aa: CASSQDEEEAVEAFF; CDR3nt: TGTGCCAGCAGCCAAGATGAAGAGGAAGCGGTTGAAGCTTTCTTT
j_gene: TRBJ2-2; abundance: .; v_gene: TRBV11-2; d_gene: .; CDR3aa: CASSLSEFTGELFF; CDR3nt: TGTGCCAGCAGCTTATCAGAATTCACCGGGGAGCTGTTTTTT
j_gene: TRBJ2-2; abundance: .; v_gene: TRBV7-9; d_gene: .; CDR3aa: CASSTEKRLAGVTGELFF; CDR3nt: TGTGCCAGCAGCACCGAGAAGCGACTGGCGGGTGTCACCGGGGAGCTGTTTTTT
j_gene: TRBJ2-1; abundance: .; v_gene: TRBV12-3/TRBV12-4; d_gene: .; CDR3aa: CATGLGRYNEQFF; CDR3nt: TGTGCCACAGGCCTGGGGAGATACAATGAGCAGTTCTTC
j_gene: TRBJ2-3; abundance: .; v_gene: TRBV20-1; d_gene: TRBD2; CDR3aa: CSAPSRSTSGRDTQYF; CDR3nt: TGCAGTGCCCCATCCCGGTCCACTAGCGGGAGAGATACGCAGTATTTT
j_gene: TRBJ2-5; abundance: .; v_gene: TRBV24-1; d_gene: .; CDR3aa: CATSDFSTSKQETQYF; CDR3nt: TGTGCCACCAGTGACTTTAGTACTAGTAAGCAAGAGACCCAGTACTTC
j_gene: TRBJ2-3; abundance: .; v_gene: TRBV7-9; d_gene: TRBD2; CDR3aa: CASSPGAGGRADTQYF; CDR3nt: TGTGCCAGCAGCCCAGGGGCGGGAGGCCGCGCAGATACGCAGTATTTT
j_gene: TRBJ1-5; abundance: .; v_gene: TRBV6-2/TRBV6-3; d_gene: TRBD1; CDR3aa: CASSPRTQGAGNQPQHF; CDR3nt: TGTGCCAGCAGTCCTAGGACACAGGGGGCAGGAAATCAGCCCCAGCATTTT
j_gene: TRBJ2-7; abundance: few; v_gene: TRBV11-2; d_gene: .; CDR3aa: CASSFMVPVSYEQYF; CDR3nt: TGTGCCAGCAGCTTCATGGTTCCCGTCTCCTACGAGCAGTACTTC
j_gene: TRBJ1-1; abundance: .; v_gene: TRBV5-1; d_gene: .; CDR3aa: CASSFLIQNTEAFF; CDR3nt: TGCGCCAGCAGCTTCCTGATCCAGAACACTGAAGCTTTCTTT
j_gene: TRBJ2-2; abundance: few; v_gene: TRBV5-1; d_gene: TRBD2; CDR3aa: CASSQLAGLNTGELFF; CDR3nt: TGCGCCAGCAGCCAACTAGCGGGGCTGAACACCGGGGAGCTGTTTTTT
j_gene: TRBJ1-2; abundance: .; v_gene: TRBV24-1; d_gene: .; CDR3aa: CATSDWSGNYGYTF; CDR3nt: TGTGCCACCAGTGATTGGTCAGGGAACTATGGCTACACCTTC
j_gene: TRBJ2-7; abundance: .; v_gene: TRBV20-1; d_gene: .; CDR3aa: CSASGSETYEQYF; CDR3nt: TGCAGTGCTAGTGGTAGCGAAACCTACGAGCAGTACTTC
j_gene: TRBJ2-7; abundance: .; v_gene: TRBV4-1; d_gene: .; CDR3aa: CASRGLHEQYF; CDR3nt: TGCGCCAGCAGAGGCCTCCACGAGCAGTACTTC
j_gene: TRBJ2-1; abundance: few; v_gene: TRBV12-3/TRBV12-4; d_gene: TRBD2; CDR3aa: CASSLTSGRKGQFF; CDR3nt: TGTGCCAGCAGTTTGACTAGCGGGAGGAAGGGGCAGTTCTTC
j_gene: TRBJ2-2; abundance: once; v_gene: TRBV9; d_gene: .; CDR3aa: CASSRRSGAGELFF; CDR3nt: TGTGCCAGCAGTAGAAGGTCGGGGGCTGGGGAGCTGTTTTTT
j_gene: TRBJ2-5; abundance: few; v_gene: TRBV11-2; d_gene: TRBD2; CDR3aa: CASSFSGVRETQYF; CDR3nt: TGTGCCAGCAGCTTTAGCGGGGTACGAGAGACCCAGTACTTC
j_gene: TRBJ1-2; abundance: .; v_gene: TRBV6-5; d_gene: TRBD1; CDR3aa: CASSYSTLPDREHTF; CDR3nt: TGTGCCAGCAGTTACTCGACACTTCCCGACAGGGAACACACCTTC
j_gene: TRBJ1-1; abundance: few; v_gene: TRBV5-1; d_gene: .; CDR3aa: CASSLGAGVNTEAFF; CDR3nt: TGCGCCAGCAGCTTGGGGGCAGGGGTTAACACTGAAGCTTTCTTT
j_gene: TRBJ2-7; abundance: few; v_gene: TRBV30; d_gene: .; CDR3aa: CAWSLPWIYEQYF; CDR3nt: TGTGCCTGGAGCTTACCCTGGATCTACGAGCAGTACTTC
j_gene: TRBJ1-2; abundance: many; v_gene: TRBV5-1; d_gene: .; CDR3aa: CASSLDDYGYTF; CDR3nt: TGCGCCAGCAGCCTGGACGACTATGGCTACACCTTC
j_gene: TRBJ2-2; abundance: many; v_gene: TRBV11-2; d_gene: TRBD2; CDR3aa: CASTRAGGRPGELFF; CDR3nt: TGTGCCAGCACGCGAGCGGGGGGGCGCCCCGGGGAGCTGTTTTTT
j_gene: TRBJ2-1; abundance: few; v_gene: TRBV6-2/TRBV6-3; d_gene: .; CDR3aa: CASRRTGASGRGGNEQFF; CDR3nt: TGTGCCAGCAGAAGGACAGGGGCCAGCGGGAGGGGAGGCAATGAGCAGTTCTTC
j_gene: TRBJ2-7; abundance: few; v_gene: TRBV5-1; d_gene: TRBD1; CDR3aa: CASSIWTGGEDEQYF; CDR3nt: TGCGCCAGCAGCATCTGGACAGGGGGCGAGGACGAGCAGTACTTC
j_gene: TRBJ2-2; abundance: few; v_gene: TRBV19; d_gene: TRBD1; CDR3aa: CASSSPGQGFSGELFF; CDR3nt: TGTGCCAGTAGTTCTCCGGGACAGGGTTTCTCCGGGGAGCTGTTTTTT
j_gene: TRBJ2-6; abundance: .; v_gene: TRBV4-1; d_gene: .; CDR3aa: CASSQAGSGANVLTF; CDR3nt: TGTGCCAGCAGCCAAGCGGGCTCTGGGGCCAACGTCCTGACTTTC
j_gene: TRBJ1-1; abundance: .; v_gene: TRBV5-1; d_gene: .; CDR3aa: CASSLITGQLNTEAFF; CDR3nt: TGCGCCAGCAGCCTCATTACGGGACAACTGAACACTGAAGCTTTCTTT
j_gene: TRBJ2-1; abundance: few; v_gene: TRBV5-1; d_gene: .; CDR3aa: CASSAPPPSMEQFF; CDR3nt: TGCGCCAGCAGCGCCCCCCCTCCTAGTATGGAGCAGTTCTTC
j_gene: TRBJ2-1; abundance: few; v_gene: TRBV27; d_gene: .; CDR3aa: CASRWGLLGNEQFF; CDR3nt: TGTGCCAGCAGGTGGGGGTTACTGGGAAATGAGCAGTTCTTC
j_gene: TRBJ2-7; abundance: few; v_gene: TRBV3-1; d_gene: .; CDR3aa: CASSHQGAYEQYF; CDR3nt: TGTGCCAGCAGCCATCAGGGAGCCTACGAGCAGTACTTC
j_gene: TRBJ2-7; abundance: .; v_gene: TRBV5-1; d_gene: TRBD1; CDR3aa: CASSLGQGYNYEQYF; CDR3nt: TGCGCCAGCAGCTTGGGACAGGGTTACAACTACGAGCAGTACTTC
j_gene: TRBJ2-1; abundance: few; v_gene: TRBV7-9; d_gene: TRBD2; CDR3aa: CASSLAVVAGGINEQFF; CDR3nt: TGTGCCAGCAGCTTAGCGGTTGTAGCGGGGGGCATCAATGAGCAGTTCTTC
j_gene: TRBJ2-1; abundance: few; v_gene: TRBV5-1; d_gene: .; CDR3aa: CASSLGDGHNEQFF; CDR3nt: TGCGCCAGCAGCTTAGGGGACGGTCACAATGAGCAGTTCTTC
j_gene: TRBJ2-7; abundance: many; v_gene: TRBV7-8; d_gene: TRBD2; CDR3aa: CASSLVPGLTYEQYF; CDR3nt: TGTGCCAGCAGCTTAGTTCCGGGACTAACCTACGAGCAGTACTTC
j_gene: TRBJ1-5; abundance: few; v_gene: TRBV12-3/TRBV12-4; d_gene: TRBD1; CDR3aa: CASSLISGQGYQPQHF; CDR3nt: TGTGCCAGCAGTTTAATTTCCGGACAGGGCTATCAGCCCCAGCATTTT
j_gene: TRBJ2-1; abundance: .; v_gene: TRBV18; d_gene: TRBD1; CDR3aa: CASSPGQGVWNEQFF; CDR3nt: TGTGCCAGCTCACCCGGACAGGGTGTGTGGAATGAGCAGTTCTTC
j_gene: TRBJ2-1; abundance: .; v_gene: TRBV24-1; d_gene: TRBD2; CDR3aa: CATSDSGLAITLEQFF; CDR3nt: TGTGCCACCAGTGACAGCGGACTAGCGATAACGTTAGAGCAGTTCTTC
j_gene: TRBJ1-6; abundance: .; v_gene: TRBV30; d_gene: TRBD1; CDR3aa: CAWSVSGTGNSPLHF; CDR3nt: TGTGCCTGGAGTGTATCGGGGACAGGGAATTCACCCCTCCACTTT
j_gene: TRBJ2-1; abundance: few; v_gene: TRBV24-1; d_gene: TRBD2; CDR3aa: CATSDLPLGREGNNEQFF; CDR3nt: TGTGCCACCAGTGATTTGCCACTAGGACGGGAGGGGAACAATGAGCAGTTCTTC
j_gene: TRBJ2-7; abundance: .; v_gene: TRBV6-6; d_gene: .; CDR3aa: CASSYSLSRLYEQYF; CDR3nt: TGTGCCAGCAGTTACTCTCTCTCTAGGCTCTACGAGCAGTACTTC
j_gene: TRBJ2-1; abundance: few; v_gene: TRBV7-2; d_gene: TRBD2; CDR3aa: CASSSTLSGSGPGNEQFF; CDR3nt: TGTGCCAGCAGCTCCACGCTGAGCGGGAGCGGCCCCGGGAATGAGCAGTTCTTC
j_gene: TRBJ2-5; abundance: .; v_gene: TRBV18; d_gene: .; CDR3aa: CASSPPGVGEETQYF; CDR3nt: TGTGCCAGCTCACCACCGGGGGTTGGCGAAGAGACCCAGTACTTC
j_gene: TRBJ2-7; abundance: .; v_gene: TRBV12-2; d_gene: .; CDR3aa: CASRLGGGWLPSSYEQYF; CDR3nt: TGTGCAAGTCGCTTAGGGGGGGGTTGGCTTCCGAGCTCCTACGAGCAGTACTTC
j_gene: TRBJ2-1; abundance: .; v_gene: TRBV19; d_gene: .; CDR3aa: CASCPLFGTGYNEQFF; CDR3nt: TGTGCCAGTTGCCCCCTATTCGGGACGGGTTACAATGAGCAGTTCTTC
j_gene: TRBJ2-1; abundance: few; v_gene: TRBV27; d_gene: .; CDR3aa: CASSFGIPSSYNEQFF; CDR3nt: TGTGCCAGCAGTTTTGGGATCCCGAGCTCCTACAATGAGCAGTTCTTC
j_gene: TRBJ2-7; abundance: .; v_gene: TRBV6-1; d_gene: TRBD1; CDR3aa: CASSGTGTEQYF; CDR3nt: TGTGCCAGCAGTGGGACAGGGACAGAGCAGTACTTC